This T cell receptor beta chain came from a study of CD8+ T cells in alopecia areata. Whole-study results and caveats: Tofacitinib delivered significant drops in scalp clonality and in expanded CD8+ clones among the top 100. With tofacitinib ongoing, many expanded lesional clones persisted in both scalp and blood. Affected lesional scalp, above all in alopecia totalis/universalis, was more clonal than normal scalp. Besides other cells, scalp samples also yield sequences of resident alphabeta T cells from normal skin.

As concerns this clone: What it binds is unknown.

The germline V and J ends were trimmed by 4 bases and 8 bases, with 14 bases remaining between them. This CDR3 spans 14 amino acids. Looked up from germline, CDR1 is MGHRA and CDR2 is YSYEKL. Sequencing used cDNA as its template, made by extracting RNA and reverse transcribing it. Sequencing used immunoSEQ multiplex PCR; TCRdb keeps in-frame clones, though not all of them. The sample holds roughly 200,000 clones, about 60% seen once. Treatment here: oral pan-JAK inhibitor, 5-10 mg twice daily. The receptor comes from a human donor with alopecia areata. The genes are TRBV4-1 and TRBJ1-4, with no clear D. Sample: CD8+ T cells sorted from blood, taken at week 24, from a patient treated with tofacitinib. The CDR3 bases are TGCGCCAGCAGCCTACGAACCACACGGGAAAAACTGTTTTTT. This sequence encodes CASSLRTTREKLFF.